A selection of T cell receptor beta chains follows, all from one sample in a study of response to subunit inactivated influenza vaccine. TCRdb independently ran MiXCR on the RT-PCR reads; one entry per CDR3 protein. The profile covers 650,000 to 800,000 distinct CDR3 sequences, with 15% to 20% appearing a single time and approximately 10% taken by the ten largest. The material sequenced was PBMCs from blood, taken 4 to 6 days after vaccination. These receptors were taken from a middle-aged man who received an inactivated influenza vaccine. The CDR3 runs from the conserved cysteine through the conserved F or W. Each record gives: J gene, V gene, D gene, clone size, CDR3 DNA, CDR3 protein. The D gene is left open where the match is weak. The listing skips clone size in some rows; elsewhere it reads once, few, many or a size class.

TRBJ1-2 TRBV9 TRBD1 few TGTGCCAGCAGCGTAGGAGGGACAGGGAACTATGGCTACACCTTC CASSVGGTGNYGYTF
TRBJ1-5 TRBV6-7 - many TGTGCCAGCAGTGATACAGGGACTAACCAGCCCCAGCATTTT CASSDTGTNQPQHF
TRBJ2-3 TRBV4-2 TRBD2 - TGTGCCAGCAGCCGCCTTACTAGCGGGGGGGGTAAAGATACGCAGTATTTT CASSRLTSGGGKDTQYF
TRBJ1-3 TRBV7-9 - - TGTGCCAGCAGCTTAGCGGGGACCTCGAGGGGCACCATATATTTT CASSLAGTSRGTIYF
TRBJ2-7 TRBV6-1 TRBD1 - TGTGCCAGCACCTCAGGGGGACAGGGGACCTACGAGCAGTACTTC CASTSGGQGTYEQYF
TRBJ2-7 TRBV5-1 TRBD1 many TGCGCCAGCAGCTTACAGACAGGGGGTCTTTACGAGCAGTACTTC CASSLQTGGLYEQYF
TRBJ2-1 TRBV11-2 - - TGTGCCAGCAGCGCGACTGGAAGCTCCTACAATGAGCAGTTCTTC CASSATGSSYNEQFF
TRBJ2-2 TRBV29-1 - many TGCAGCGTTGACAGGACTAACACCGGGGAGCTGTTTTTT CSVDRTNTGELFF
TRBJ1-2 TRBV12-3/TRBV12-4 - many TGTGCCAGCAGAAGGGGACCGATTGACGGCTACACCTTC CASRRGPIDGYTF
TRBJ2-2 TRBV20-1 - many TGCAGTGCTAGAAAAACCGGGGAGCTGTTTTTT CSARKTGELFF
TRBJ2-1 TRBV20-1 TRBD2 many TGCAGTGCTACCGGGACTAGTAGCTACAATGAGCAGTTCTTC CSATGTSSYNEQFF
TRBJ1-1 TRBV5-1 - - TGCGCCAGCAGCCTCGGAACGACTTCTGAAGCTTTCTTT CASSLGTTSEAFF
TRBJ2-1 TRBV20-1 TRBD1 few TGCAGTGCCGGGGACAGTTGGTATGAGCAGTTCTTC CSAGDSWYEQFF
TRBJ2-3 TRBV5-1 - many TGCGCCAGCAGCTTTAGCGGAACCACAGATACGCAGTATTTT CASSFSGTTDTQYF
TRBJ2-1 TRBV6-2/TRBV6-3 - many TGTGCCAGCAGCCGGGGAAGGGGTGAGCAGTTCTTC CASSRGRGEQFF
TRBJ2-6 TRBV7-2 TRBD1 - TGTGCCAGCAGCTACAGGACAGGGTCCGGGGCCAACGTCCTGACTTTC CASSYRTGSGANVLTF
TRBJ2-3 TRBV7-6 - few TGTGCCAGCAGCCCCCTAACAGCGGCTATAAGGGCAGATACGCAGTATTTT CASSPLTAAIRADTQYF
TRBJ1-4 TRBV5-1 TRBD1 few TGCGCCAGCAGCTCGGACAGGGGCCCTTCAACTAATGAAAAACTGTTTTTT CASSSDRGPSTNEKLFF
TRBJ2-3 TRBV12-3/TRBV12-4 - - TGTGCCAGCAGCCCCTCCCGCCGGATCAGAGGGGATACGCAGTATTTT CASSPSRRIRGDTQYF
TRBJ2-3 TRBV6-5 - few TGTGCCAGCAGTCACGGGCGGGCTAGCACAGATACGCAGTATTTT CASSHGRASTDTQYF
TRBJ1-1 TRBV7-2 - - TGTGCCAGCAGCCCGATTGGGGGGTTGACTGAAGCTTTCTTT CASSPIGGLTEAFF
TRBJ2-3 TRBV10-3 TRBD2 few TGTGCCATCAGTGAGCCGGTGACTAGCGGGAGGGCCGGAAGCACAGATACGCAGTATTTT CAISEPVTSGRAGSTDTQYF
TRBJ2-1 TRBV7-8 TRBD1 few TGTGCCAGCAGCTTACTTCCGACAGGGGGGAAGTTCTACTCCTACAATGAGCAGTTCTTC CASSLLPTGGKFYSYNEQFF
TRBJ2-6 TRBV4-3 - - TGCGCCAGCAGCCAAGATCTTAGTAGCTCTGGGGCCAACGTCCTGACTTTC CASSQDLSSSGANVLTF
TRBJ2-2 TRBV12-3/TRBV12-4 - many TGTGCCAGCAGACCCAGGGGGAACACCGGGGAGCTGTTTTTT CASRPRGNTGELFF
TRBJ2-7 TRBV9 TRBD2 - TGTGCCAGCAGCGTATACGATTCGGGAGGATTCTCCTACGAGCAGTACTTC CASSVYDSGGFSYEQYF
TRBJ2-7 TRBV3-1 TRBD2 many TGTGCCAGCAGCCAGGGTAGCGGGAGGGCCTACGAGCAGTACTTC CASSQGSGRAYEQYF
TRBJ1-1 TRBV12-3/TRBV12-4 - few TGTGCCAGCAGATTAGGGGTTCTAGGCACTGAAGCTTTCTTT CASRLGVLGTEAFF
TRBJ2-7 TRBV6-6 - few TGTGCCAGCAGTTACGACAGTGACTACGAGCAGTACTTC CASSYDSDYEQYF
TRBJ2-5 TRBV10-3 TRBD2 few TGTGCCATCAGCGGACTAGCGGGAGCAGAGACCCAGTACTTC CAISGLAGAETQYF
TRBJ2-1 TRBV12-3/TRBV12-4 - many TGCGCCAGCAGCTTGCGTGGGGGGAGGAATGAGCAGTTCTTC CASSLRGGRNEQFF
TRBJ2-5 TRBV20-1 - - TGCAGTGCTAGTTCAGGGCAAGAGACCCAGTACTTC CSASSGQETQYF
TRBJ1-1 TRBV4-3 - many TGCGCCAGCAGCCAAGATGAACTCGGCACTGAAGCTTTCTTT CASSQDELGTEAFF
TRBJ2-3 TRBV2 TRBD1 few TGTGCCAGCAGTGAGCAAACAGGGGGTACGCAGTATTTT CASSEQTGGTQYF
TRBJ1-5 TRBV7-2 TRBD1 - TGTGCCAGCAGCTTGGGACAGACTCAAATGGGACCCCAGCATTTT CASSLGQTQMGPQHF
TRBJ1-4 TRBV7-2 - few TGTGCCAGCAGCCTAACACAAGGTCTCACTAATGAAAAACTGTTTTTT CASSLTQGLTNEKLFF
TRBJ2-6 TRBV25-1 - - TGTGCCAGCAGTCCTCGGGTCCATAGACCCTCCTCTGGGGCCAACGTCCTGACTTTC CASSPRVHRPSSGANVLTF
TRBJ2-6 TRBV6-5 TRBD2 few TGTGCCAGCAGTTACTTCCTGGGGGGGGACTCTGGGGCCAACGTCCTGACTTTC CASSYFLGGDSGANVLTF
TRBJ2-2 TRBV28 TRBD2 many TGTGCCAGCAGTTTATTTGGCGGGAGTGACACCGGGGAGCTGTTTTTT CASSLFGGSDTGELFF
TRBJ2-5 TRBV7-9 TRBD2 few TGTGCCAGCACCAGACTAGCGGGAGTCGAAGAGACCCAGTACTTC CASTRLAGVEETQYF
TRBJ2-7 TRBV11-2 TRBD1 many TGTGCCAGCAGCTCCCAACACAGGGGGCGGTGGGCTAGAATTGGCTACGAGCAGTACTTC CASSSQHRGRWARIGYEQYF
TRBJ2-3 TRBV4-3 - - TGCGCCAGCAGCCAAGAGTCGACGTCAATTGGCACAGATACGCAGTATTTT CASSQESTSIGTDTQYF
TRBJ2-1 TRBV2 - - TGTGCCACCAAAAAGCAGGCGGGGCGCTACAATGAGCAGTTCTTC CATKKQAGRYNEQFF
TRBJ2-3 TRBV20-1 TRBD2 - TGCAGTGCTAGTTTAGCGGGGGCCAATACGCAGTATTTT CSASLAGANTQYF
TRBJ2-3 TRBV20-1 TRBD2 - TGCAGTGCCTCTGGGCGGGGGAGCACAGATACGCAGTATTTT CSASGRGSTDTQYF
TRBJ2-7 TRBV4-2 - many TGTGCCAGCAGCCAAAACAGTCCCTACGAGCAGTACTTC CASSQNSPYEQYF
TRBJ2-1 TRBV7-2 TRBD1 many TGTGCCAGCACAGCGCCCGGGACAGGGGTCAATGAGCAGTTCTTC CASTAPGTGVNEQFF
TRBJ2-5 TRBV7-9 - - TGTGCCAGCAGCTTAAACGAGTTGAAAGAGACCCAGTACTTC CASSLNELKETQYF
TRBJ2-5 TRBV18 - - TGTGCCAGCTCACCACTCTTACCGGGCCAGGGGGAGACCCAGTACTTC CASSPLLPGQGETQYF
TRBJ2-1 TRBV6-2/TRBV6-3 TRBD2 - TGTGCCAGCAGTTACGATTTTAAGCGGGAGAGTCCAAACTCCTACAATGAGCAGTTCTTC CASSYDFKRESPNSYNEQFF
TRBJ2-1 TRBV6-2/TRBV6-3 TRBD2 - TGTGCCAGCAGTGAGCGGGGGAGCTACAATGAGCAGTTCTTC CASSERGSYNEQFF
TRBJ1-1 TRBV6-2/TRBV6-3 - few TGTGCCAGCAGTCTCACCCAGGTACGCACTGAAGCTTTCTTT CASSLTQVRTEAFF
TRBJ1-6 TRBV5-1 TRBD1 few TGCGCCAGCAGCTTAGGGACAGCGGATTCACCCCTCCACTTT CASSLGTADSPLHF
TRBJ2-4 TRBV20-1 - few TGCAGTGCTAAACAGGGAACCAAAAACATTCAGTACTTC CSAKQGTKNIQYF